The 20 T cell receptor beta chains below were found in one sample sequenced in a study of blood T cell repertoires in COVID-19. Sequencing used immunoSEQ multiplex PCR; TCRdb keeps in-frame clones, though not all of them. The sample consists of 300,000 or so clones, 87% of them appearing once. Sequenced material: PBMCs or T cells enriched from blood (not recorded which). These receptors came from a woman aged 30 to 39 who had recovered from COVID-19.

The genes are TRBV6-2 or TRBV6-3 and TRBJ2-6; 9 bases map to TRBD1. The V segment lost 4 bases and the J segment 0 bases; nucleotides outside the gene matches: 13. The CDR3 covers 20 residues. Germline CDR1 reads MNHEY; CDR2 reads SVGEGT. In DNA, the CDR3 is TGTGCCAGCAGTTCGATAACCCGGGACAGGGTTACCTCTGGGGCCAACGTCCTGACTTTC. As protein: CASSSITRDRVTSGANVLTF.

CDR3 DNA: TGTGCCAGTAGTTCAGGGGCCGGGGCCAACGTCCTGACTTTC. It is translated as CASSSGAGANVLTF. This chain links TRBV19 with TRBJ2-6; TRBD1 might be the D (6 bases). CDR1 is LNHDA, CDR2 SQIVND, per germline (reference sequence). Trimming removed 5 bases at V and 4 bases at J, with 9 bases between. CDR3 length equals 14 residues.

This chain uses TRBV20-1 with TRBJ2-7; possibly TRBD2 for D (7 bases). The CDR3 totals 13 residues. V dropped 3 bases and J dropped 7 bases, with 16 bases sitting between them. Germline V gene lookup returns CDR1 DFQATT and CDR2 SNEGSKA (reference sequence). As DNA, the CDR3 is TGCAGTGCTAGTAACGGGGGGCCCGGGGAGCAGTACTTC. Encoded protein: CSASNGGPGEQYF.

This clone was observed once. The genes are TRBV19 and TRBJ1-1, with 10 bases aligning to TRBD1. CDR3 length: 16 residues. Germline CDR1 reads LNHDA; CDR2 reads SQIVND (reference sequence). V trimming: 5 bases; J trimming: 0 bases; junction bases outside the gene matches: 6. The DNA of the CDR3 is TGTGCCAGTAGTTCGCGACAGGGGGCGATGAACACTGAAGCTTTCTTT. Translation gives CASSSRQGAMNTEAFF.

The genes are TRBV28 and TRBJ1-5; D is uncertain. Germline CDR1 and CDR2: MDHEN and SYDVKM. CDR3 length: 13 residues. Deletions cut 4 bases from V and 3 bases from J, with 7 bases between. Written as DNA, the CDR3 is TGTGCCAGCAGTTACGGGAACAATCAGCCCCAGCATTTT. This encodes CASSYGNNQPQHF. Full variable domain (missing parts from reference TRBV28 and TRBJ1-5): DVKVTQSSRYLVKRTGEKVFLECVQDMDHENMFWYRQDPGLGLRLIYFSYDVKMKEKGDIPEGYSVSREKKERFSLILESASTNQTSMYLCASSYGNNQPQHFGDGTRLSIL.

The chain employs TRBV28 and TRBJ2-7; TRBD1 matches at 7 bases. The CDR3 sequence is 16 residues long. Per the germline V gene, CDR1 is MDHEN and CDR2 is SYDVKM. The V segment lost 3 bases and the J segment 4 bases; nucleotides outside the gene matches: 12. The CDR3 DNA reads as TGTGCCAGCAGTTTGACCATCGGGGCAGGGGGATACGAGCAGTACTTC. Encoded protein: CASSLTIGAGGYEQYF.

The chain couples TRBV3-1 (or the pseudogene TRBV3-2) to TRBJ1-4; D perhaps matches TRBD1 (5 bases). Germline CDR1 is LGHDT and CDR2 is YNNKEL (reference sequence). V gave up 4 bases and J gave up 0 bases, with 6 bases separating them. CDR3 length: 14 residues. This CDR3 reads CASSRQPTNEKLFF. The CDR3 coding sequence is TGTGCCAGCAGCCGACAGCCAACTAATGAAAAACTGTTTTTT.

V gene TRBV7-8 combines with J gene TRBJ1-1; possibly TRBD1 for D (6 bases). This CDR3 is built from 15 residues. The V and J ends lost 0 bases and 2 bases respectively, with 10 bases between them. Germline V gene sequence: CDR1 SGHVS, CDR2 FQNEAQ. CDR3 region: CASSLAGGRNTEAFF. The CDR3 DNA is TGTGCCAGCAGCTTAGCGGGGGGGCGAAACACTGAAGCTTTCTTT.

V is TRBV10-3 and J is TRBJ2-1; 8 bases align to TRBD1. CDR1 is ENHRY, CDR2 SYGVKD, per germline. This CDR3 is 15 amino acids long. With 3 bases clipped from V and 5 bases from J, the junction kept 6 bases outside the gene matches. In DNA, the CDR3 is TGTGCCATCAGTGATCCCGGGACAGGTGACAATGAGCAGTTCTTC. Translation: CAISDPGTGDNEQFF.

The chain has TRBV15 and TRBJ1-3; 8 bases match TRBD1. The germline gives CDR1 LNHNV, CDR2 YYDKDF (reference sequence). There are 12 residues in the CDR3. V lost 1 base, J lost 16 bases, and 6 bases stayed unmatched. The CDR3 sequence: CATSRAQDRVYF. CDR3 coding DNA: TGTGCCACCAGCAGAGCCCAGGACAGGGTTTATTTT.

In its sample, this clone was seen many times. The chain recombines TRBV11-3 with TRBJ2-2; TRBD1 agrees at 7 bases. The CDR3 covers 16 residues. CDR1 is SGHNT, CDR2 YENEEA, per germline. V trimming: 4 bases; J trimming: 3 bases; junction bases outside the gene matches: 8. For the CDR3, the DNA is TGTGCCAGCAGCTCCTGGGACAGAGAGGACACCGGGGAGCTGTTTTTT. Residues: CASSSWDREDTGELFF.

The chain is built from TRBV18 and TRBJ2-1; 8 bases line up with TRBD2. CDR3 length equals 14 residues. Germline lookup yields CDR1 KGHSH and CDR2 LQKENI. V was pared by 3 bases and J by 8 bases, with 6 bases of the junction left unmatched. The CDR3 region has the DNA TGTGCCAGCTCACCCACTTTCGGGAGGGATGAGCAGTTCTTC. Amino acid sequence: CASSPTFGRDEQFF.

The chain uses TRBV29-1 and TRBJ2-3; the match to TRBD2 covers 9 bases. This CDR3 is 16 amino acids long. Germline loops: CDR1 SQVTM, CDR2 ANQGSEA. V gave up 4 bases and J gave up 4 bases; unmatched junction bases: 12. The CDR3: CSVVAGAGGPADTQYF. The DNA of the CDR3 is TGCAGCGTTGTGGCCGGGGCGGGGGGGCCCGCAGATACGCAGTATTTT.

This CDR3 is CATSAGIQYF. The CDR3 DNA sequence: TGTGCCACCTCAGCAGGCATTCAGTACTTC. The V gene is TRBV2, the J gene TRBJ2-4; unclear D gene. The CDR3 runs 10 residues. Trimming shortened V by 10 bases and J by 9 bases, and 10 bases separated the two germline ends. Germline V CDR1 and CDR2: SNHLY, FYNNEI.

The V call is TRBV6-5, the J call TRBJ2-2; no clear D. The CDR3 extends over 11 amino acids. Trimming took 6 bases from V and 7 from J, leaving 6 bases between them. CDR1 is MNHEY and CDR2 is SVGAGI in the germline V gene. The DNA for the CDR3 is TGTGCCAGCAGGCCAGGCGGGGAGCTGTTTTTT. Translating gives CASRPGGELFF.

This chain links TRBV2 with TRBJ2-4; D possibly corresponds to TRBD2 (5 bases). Trimming stripped 6 bases from V and 10 bases from J, with 25 bases between. Looked up from germline, CDR1 is SNHLY and CDR2 is FYNNEI. There are 16 residues in the CDR3. The CDR3 sequence is CASRDGSRATRGIQYF. The CDR3 DNA reads as TGTGCCAGCAGGGATGGAAGCCGGGCAACCAGAGGGATTCAGTACTTC.

The DNA for the CDR3 is TGTGCCAGCAGCTTCCTTAGCGGGGACACAGATACGCAGTATTTT. Its translation is CASSFLSGDTDTQYF. The chain carries TRBV5-6 and TRBJ2-3; the match to TRBD2 covers 8 bases. This CDR3 is built from 15 residues. CDR1 SGHDT and CDR2 YYEEEE come from the germline V gene. Losses at the gene ends were 2 bases for V and 2 bases for J; bases not matched to a gene: 4.

This chain uses TRBV5-1 with TRBJ2-4; the match to TRBD1 covers 7 bases. Trimming removed 0 bases from V and 3 bases from J; junction bases left unmatched: 0. Per the germline V gene, CDR1 is SGHRS and CDR2 is YFSETQ. CDR3 length equals 14 residues. The CDR3 loop reads CASSLGDSKNIQYF. In DNA, the CDR3 is TGCGCCAGCAGCTTGGGGGACAGCAAAAACATTCAGTACTTC.

The chain uses TRBV28 and TRBJ1-2, with TRBD1 as a possible D gene (6 bases). The V gene's germline CDR1 is MDHEN and CDR2 SYDVKM. V lost 6 bases and J lost 8, with 22 bases in between. The CDR3 has 15 residues. The CDR3 sequence is CASSRYSGGLQGYTF. The CDR3 region has the DNA TGTGCCAGCAGCCGATACTCCGGGGGGCTTCAGGGCTACACCTTC.

The chain links TRBV16 to TRBJ2-2; no reliable D call. Germline CDR1 is KGHSY and CDR2 is FQNENV. Trimming shortened V by 0 bases and J by 2 bases, and 4 bases separated the two germline ends. This CDR3 spans 14 amino acids. The CDR3 spells CASSQSLNTGELFF. CDR3 bases: TGTGCCAGCAGCCAATCCCTAAACACCGGGGAGCTGTTTTTT.